Below, 13 T cell receptor beta chains from the same sample are listed, as sequenced in a study of shared clonotypes between healthy human individuals. This table comes from immunoSEQ multiplex PCR, and its TCRdb copy is limited to in-frame clones, with some not included. Seen here are some 500,000 clones, 90% to 96% observed once, and the top ten hold 0.05% to 0.08%. Material for sequencing was naive CD4+ T cells sorted from blood. Subset defined: CD45RA+ positively selected. The receptors here all came from a woman aged 30 to 39 in good health.

The chain is built from TRBV28 and TRBJ2-7; TRBD2 agrees at 9 bases. The junction had 9 bases not matched to a gene; V was cut back by 1 base and J by 8 bases. CDR1 and CDR2 (germline): MDHEN, SYDVKM. The length of the CDR3 is 15 residues. CDR3 nucleotide sequence: TGTGCCAGCAGTTTATCTTTAGCGGGAGTACGTAAGCAGTACTTC. It specifies CASSLSLAGVRKQYF.

V gene TRBV27 combines with J gene TRBJ2-7; 10 nucleotides agree with TRBD2. CDR1 is MNHEY and CDR2 is SMNVEV in the germline V gene (reference sequence). Trimming at V came to 3 bases and at J to 2 bases, leaving 4 bases not matched to a gene. The CDR3 is made up of 15 amino acids. The CDR3 DNA reads TGTGCCAGCAGTTTCCGGACTAGCGGTACCTACGAGCAGTACTTC. This gives the protein CASSFRTSGTYEQYF.

The CDR3 region is CAWSAYRGYNYGYTF. CDR3 DNA: TGTGCCTGGAGTGCCTACAGGGGGTATAACTATGGCTACACCTTC. This rearrangement joins TRBV30 to TRBJ1-2; TRBD1 matches 8 bases. Trimming removed 1 base from V and 1 base from J; junction bases left unmatched: 5. The germline CDR1 and CDR2 sequences are GTSNPN and SVGIG (reference sequence). The CDR3 runs to 15 residues.

The V gene is TRBV4-1, the J gene TRBJ2-7; D perhaps matches TRBD2 (6 bases). This CDR3 comprises 14 residues. Per the germline V gene, CDR1 is MGHRA and CDR2 is YSYEKL. V shed 5 bases and J shed 3 bases, with 14 bases lying between them. The CDR3 loop is CASSSGLAIYEQYF. In nucleotides, the CDR3 is TGCGCCAGCAGCTCGGGGCTAGCGATCTACGAGCAGTACTTC.

J is TRBJ2-3 and V is TRBV4-1; TRBD1 matches 7 bases. Germline CDR1 and CDR2: MGHRA and YSYEKL. The junction had 10 bases not matched to a gene; V was cut back by 1 base and J by 6 bases. The CDR3 is made up of 16 amino acids. The CDR3 here is CASSQADRVMVDTQYF. The CDR3 coding sequence is TGCGCCAGCAGCCAAGCCGACAGGGTTATGGTGGATACGCAGTATTTT.

This sequence joins TRBV19 and TRBJ1-2, with D unresolved. The CDR3 is 16 residues long. Germline V gene data show CDR1 as LNHDA and CDR2 as SQIVND (reference sequence). The V and J ends lost 3 bases and 2 bases respectively, with 16 bases between them. Here the CDR3 reads CASSITPSAANYGYTF. CDR3 DNA: TGTGCCAGTAGTATTACACCCTCTGCAGCAAACTATGGCTACACCTTC.

The chain is built from TRBV28 and TRBJ1-1; no definite D call. V lost 5 bases, J lost 4 bases, and 14 bases lay in between. This CDR3 has 14 amino acids. CDR1 is MDHEN and CDR2 is SYDVKM in the germline V gene. The CDR3 coding sequence is TGTGCCAGCAGTGCCAGGACCTGGGGCACTGAAGCTTTCTTT. Protein sequence: CASSARTWGTEAFF.

The chain recombines TRBV9 with TRBJ2-1; TRBD1 matches 10 bases. The CDR3 contains 15 residues. V trimming: 4 bases; J trimming: 10 bases; junction bases outside the gene matches: 11. Germline V gene lookup returns CDR1 SGDLS and CDR2 YYNGEE. CDR3 sequence reads: CASSPGDRGLNEQFF. CDR3 in DNA: TGTGCCAGCAGCCCAGGGGACAGGGGTCTTAACGAGCAGTTCTTC.

The rearrangement uses TRBV19 and TRBJ1-2; D is unclear. Germline V gives CDR1 LNHDA, CDR2 SQIVND (reference sequence). The CDR3 loop spans 13 amino acids. The V gene lost 5 bases and the J gene lost 4 bases, with 11 bases spanning the gap. The chain's CDR3 is CASSWGQTYGYTF. Here the CDR3 DNA reads TGTGCCAGTAGTTGGGGTCAAACCTATGGCTACACCTTC.

The V and J genes are TRBV15 and TRBJ1-5; D ambiguous. Between the trimmed V and J ends, which lost 5 bases and 3 bases, there was a span of 11 bases. The CDR3 has 14 amino acids. Germline values: CDR1 LNHNV, CDR2 YYDKDF (reference sequence). CDR3 protein: CATSGRAINQPQHF. The DNA of the CDR3 is TGTGCCACCAGCGGACGGGCCATCAATCAGCCCCAGCATTTT.

The V and J genes are TRBV28 and TRBJ2-7, with 12 bases fitting TRBD2. Germline trimming cut 6 bases from V and 5 bases from J; bases unmatched to any gene: 2. Germline CDR1 reads MDHEN; CDR2 reads SYDVKM. CDR3 length: 13 amino acids. DNA for the CDR3: TGTGCCAGCAGGACTAGCGGGAGCCACGAGCAGTACTTC. Its protein is CASRTSGSHEQYF.

The J gene is TRBJ1-2, the V gene TRBV19; 8 nucleotides align to TRBD1. The junction had 9 bases not matched to a gene; V was cut back by 5 bases and J by 4 bases. Germline V lookup: CDR1 LNHDA, CDR2 SQIVND (reference sequence). This CDR3 contains 15 residues. The CDR3 protein is CASSLSTGDVYGYTF. CDR3 nucleotides: TGTGCCAGTAGTCTCTCGACAGGGGACGTCTATGGCTACACCTTC.

The J gene is TRBJ1-2, the V gene TRBV28; a weak D match, TRBD1 (6 bases). Germline-derived CDR1 and CDR2 are MDHEN and SYDVKM. V was pared by 8 bases and J by 7 bases, with 20 bases between. The CDR3 sequence is 14 residues long. CDR3 residues: CASVTGQGRGGYTF. CDR3 sequence (DNA): TGTGCCAGCGTAACGGGGCAGGGGAGGGGTGGCTACACCTTC.